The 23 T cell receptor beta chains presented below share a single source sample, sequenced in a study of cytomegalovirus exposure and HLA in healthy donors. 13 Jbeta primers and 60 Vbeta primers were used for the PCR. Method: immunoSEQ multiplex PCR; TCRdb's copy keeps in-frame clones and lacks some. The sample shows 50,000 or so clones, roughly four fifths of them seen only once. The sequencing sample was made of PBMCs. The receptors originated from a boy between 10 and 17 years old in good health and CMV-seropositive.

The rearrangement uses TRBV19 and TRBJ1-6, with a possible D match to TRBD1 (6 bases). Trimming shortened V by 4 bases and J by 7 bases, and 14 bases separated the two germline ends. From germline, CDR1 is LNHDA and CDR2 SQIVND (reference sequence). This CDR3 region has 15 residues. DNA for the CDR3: TGTGCCAGTAGTACCCCCAGGGGAGGGAATTCACCCCTCCACTTT. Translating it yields CASSTPRGGNSPLHF.

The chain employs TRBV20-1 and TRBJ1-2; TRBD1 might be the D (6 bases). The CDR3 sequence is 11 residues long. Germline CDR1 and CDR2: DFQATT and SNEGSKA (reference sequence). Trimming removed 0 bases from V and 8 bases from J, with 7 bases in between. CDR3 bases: TGCAGTGCTAGAGATAGGGGGGGCTACACCTTC. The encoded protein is CSARDRGGYTF.

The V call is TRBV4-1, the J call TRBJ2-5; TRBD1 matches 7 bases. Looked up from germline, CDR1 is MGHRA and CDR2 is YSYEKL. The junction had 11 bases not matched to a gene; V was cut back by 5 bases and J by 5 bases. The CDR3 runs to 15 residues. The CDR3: CASSKPDRDEETQYF. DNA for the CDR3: TGCGCCAGCAGCAAGCCTGACAGGGATGAGGAGACCCAGTACTTC.

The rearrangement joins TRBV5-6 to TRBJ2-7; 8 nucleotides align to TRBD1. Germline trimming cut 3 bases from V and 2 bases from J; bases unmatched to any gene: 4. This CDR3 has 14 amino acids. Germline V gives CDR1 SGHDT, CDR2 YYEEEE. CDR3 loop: CASSYGTGTYEQYF. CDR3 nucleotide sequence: TGTGCCAGCAGCTACGGGACAGGTACCTACGAGCAGTACTTC.

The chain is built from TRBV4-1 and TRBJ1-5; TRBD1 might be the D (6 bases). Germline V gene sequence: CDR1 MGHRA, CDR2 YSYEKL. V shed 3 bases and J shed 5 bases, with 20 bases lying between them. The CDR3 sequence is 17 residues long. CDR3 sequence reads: CASSQGLQGDVHQPQHF. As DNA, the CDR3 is TGCGCCAGCAGCCAGGGATTACAGGGAGACGTCCATCAGCCCCAGCATTTT.

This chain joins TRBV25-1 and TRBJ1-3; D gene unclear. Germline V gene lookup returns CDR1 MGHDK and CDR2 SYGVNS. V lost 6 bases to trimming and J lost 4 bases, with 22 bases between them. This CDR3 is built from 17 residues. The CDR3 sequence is CASSGRPGGGIGNTIYF. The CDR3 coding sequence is TGTGCCAGCAGCGGTCGGCCCGGCGGCGGCATAGGAAACACCATATATTTT.

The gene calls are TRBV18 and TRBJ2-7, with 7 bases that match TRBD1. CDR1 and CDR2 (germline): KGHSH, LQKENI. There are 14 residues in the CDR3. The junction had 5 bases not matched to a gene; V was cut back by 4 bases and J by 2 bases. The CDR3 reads CASSLEQGPYEQYF. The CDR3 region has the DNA TGTGCCAGCTCACTGGAACAGGGGCCCTACGAGCAGTACTTC. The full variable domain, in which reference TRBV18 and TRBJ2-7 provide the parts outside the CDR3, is NAGVMQNPRHLVRRRGQEARLRCSPMKGHSHVYWYRQLPEEGLKFMVYLQKENIIDESGMPKERFSAEFPKEGPSILRIQQVVRGDSAAYFCASSLEQGPYEQYFGPGTRLTVT.

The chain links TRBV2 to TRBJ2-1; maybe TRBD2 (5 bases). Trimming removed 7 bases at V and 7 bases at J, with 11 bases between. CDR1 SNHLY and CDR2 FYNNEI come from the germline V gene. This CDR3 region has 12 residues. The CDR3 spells CASTEEDNEQFF. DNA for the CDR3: TGTGCCAGCACGGAGGAGGATAATGAGCAGTTCTTC. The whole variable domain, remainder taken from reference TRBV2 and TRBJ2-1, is EPEVTQTPSHQVTQMGQEVILRCVPISNHLYFYWYRQILGQKVEFLVSFYNNEISEKSEIFDDQFSVERPDGSNFTLKIRSTKLEDSAMYFCASTEEDNEQFFGPGTRLTVL.

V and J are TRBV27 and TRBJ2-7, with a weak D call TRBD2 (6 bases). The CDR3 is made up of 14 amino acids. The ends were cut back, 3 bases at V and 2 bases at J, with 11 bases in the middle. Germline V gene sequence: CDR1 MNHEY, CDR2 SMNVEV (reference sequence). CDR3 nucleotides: TGTGCCAGCAGTTTTAACGGGGGAGCCTACGAGCAGTACTTC. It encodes CASSFNGGAYEQYF.

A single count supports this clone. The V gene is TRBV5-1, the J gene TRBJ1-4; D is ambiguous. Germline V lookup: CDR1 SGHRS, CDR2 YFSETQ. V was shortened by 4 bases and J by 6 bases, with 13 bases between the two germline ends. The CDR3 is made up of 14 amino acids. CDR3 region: CASSPGVRDEKLFF. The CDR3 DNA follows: TGCGCCAGCAGCCCCGGGGTACGAGATGAAAAACTGTTTTTT.

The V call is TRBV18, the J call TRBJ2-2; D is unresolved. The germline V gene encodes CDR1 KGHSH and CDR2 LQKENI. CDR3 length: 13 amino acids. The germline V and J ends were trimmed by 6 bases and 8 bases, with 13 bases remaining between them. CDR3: CASSPGSVGELFF. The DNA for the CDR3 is TGTGCCAGCTCTCCCGGTTCGGTGGGGGAGCTGTTTTTT.

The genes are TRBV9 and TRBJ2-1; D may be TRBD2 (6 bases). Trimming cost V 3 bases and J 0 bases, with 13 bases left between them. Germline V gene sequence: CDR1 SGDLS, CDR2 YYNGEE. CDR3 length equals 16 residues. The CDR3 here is CASSENRDFSYNEQFF. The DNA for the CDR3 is TGTGCCAGCAGCGAAAACCGGGACTTCTCCTACAATGAGCAGTTCTTC. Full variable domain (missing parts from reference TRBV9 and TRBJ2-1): DSGVTQTPKHLITATGQRVTLRCSPRSGDLSVYWYQQSLDQGLQFLIQYYNGEERAKGNILERFSAQQFPDLHSELNLSSLELGDSALYFCASSENRDFSYNEQFFGPGTRLTVL.

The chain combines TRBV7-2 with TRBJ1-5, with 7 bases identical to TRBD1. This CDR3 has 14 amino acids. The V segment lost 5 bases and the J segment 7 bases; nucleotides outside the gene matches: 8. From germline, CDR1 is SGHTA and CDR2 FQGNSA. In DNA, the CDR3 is TGTGCCAGCAGCGTTACAGGGGCAGCGCAGCCCCAGCATTTT. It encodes CASSVTGAAQPQHF.

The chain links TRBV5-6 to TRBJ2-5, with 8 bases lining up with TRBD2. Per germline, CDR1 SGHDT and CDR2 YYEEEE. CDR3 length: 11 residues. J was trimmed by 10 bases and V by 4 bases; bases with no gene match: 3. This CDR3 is CASSRAGGQYF. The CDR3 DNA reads TGTGCCAGCAGCCGCGCGGGGGGCCAGTACTTC. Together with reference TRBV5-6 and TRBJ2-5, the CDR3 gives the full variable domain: DAGVTQSPTHLIKTRGQQVTLRCSPKSGHDTVSWYQQALGQGPQFIFQYYEEEERQRGNFPDRFSGHQFPNYSSELNVNALLLGDSALYLCASSRAGGQYFGPGTRLLVL.

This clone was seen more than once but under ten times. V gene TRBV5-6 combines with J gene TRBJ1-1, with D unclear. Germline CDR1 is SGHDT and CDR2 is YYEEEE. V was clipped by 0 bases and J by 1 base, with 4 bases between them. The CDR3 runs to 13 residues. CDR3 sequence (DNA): TGTGCCAGCAGCTTGGGGCCGAACACTGAAGCTTTCTTT. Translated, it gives CASSLGPNTEAFF.

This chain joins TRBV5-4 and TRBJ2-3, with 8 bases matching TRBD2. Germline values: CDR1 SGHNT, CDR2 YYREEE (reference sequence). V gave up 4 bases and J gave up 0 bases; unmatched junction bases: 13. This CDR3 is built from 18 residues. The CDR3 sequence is CASSPRGRGAVSTDTQYF. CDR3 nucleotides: TGTGCCAGCAGCCCGCGAGGGCGGGGGGCGGTTAGCACAGATACGCAGTATTTT.

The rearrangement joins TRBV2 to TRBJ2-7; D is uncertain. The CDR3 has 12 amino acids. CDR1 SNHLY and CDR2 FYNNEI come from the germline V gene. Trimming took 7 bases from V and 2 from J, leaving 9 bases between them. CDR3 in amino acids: CASNRQTYEQYF. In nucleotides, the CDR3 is TGTGCCAGCAACCGTCAGACCTACGAGCAGTACTTC.

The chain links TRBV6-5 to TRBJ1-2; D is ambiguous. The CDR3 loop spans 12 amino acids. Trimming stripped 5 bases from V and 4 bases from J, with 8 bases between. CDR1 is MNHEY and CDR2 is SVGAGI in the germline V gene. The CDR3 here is CASSQVGYGYTF. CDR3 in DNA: TGTGCCAGCAGTCAGGTTGGCTATGGCTACACCTTC.

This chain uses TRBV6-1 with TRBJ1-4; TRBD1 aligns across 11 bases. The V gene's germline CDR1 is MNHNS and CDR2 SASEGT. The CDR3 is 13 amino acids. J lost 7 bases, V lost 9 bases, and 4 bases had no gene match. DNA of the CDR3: TGTGCCAGTGGACAGGGGGCTCGTGAAAAACTGTTTTTT. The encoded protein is CASGQGAREKLFF.

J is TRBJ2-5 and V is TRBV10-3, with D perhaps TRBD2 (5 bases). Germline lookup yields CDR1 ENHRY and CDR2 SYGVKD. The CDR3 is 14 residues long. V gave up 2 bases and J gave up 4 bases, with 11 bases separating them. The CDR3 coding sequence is TGTGCCATCAGTGAGCCCGAGGGAAGAGAGACCCAGTACTTC. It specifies CAISEPEGRETQYF.

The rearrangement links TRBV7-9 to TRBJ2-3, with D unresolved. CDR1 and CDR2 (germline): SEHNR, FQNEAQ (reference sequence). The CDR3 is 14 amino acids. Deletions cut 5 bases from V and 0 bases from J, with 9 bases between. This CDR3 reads CASSHQASTDTQYF. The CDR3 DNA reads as TGTGCCAGCAGCCATCAGGCTAGCACAGATACGCAGTATTTT.

In DNA, the CDR3 is TGCGCCAGCAGCCCAAGCTTTAGCTCTAACTATGGCTACACCTTC. It translates to CASSPSFSSNYGYTF. The chain is built from TRBV4-1 and TRBJ1-2, with unresolved D. The ends were cut back, 4 bases at V and 0 bases at J, with 12 bases in the middle. The germline CDR1 and CDR2 sequences are MGHRA and YSYEKL. The CDR3 covers 15 residues.

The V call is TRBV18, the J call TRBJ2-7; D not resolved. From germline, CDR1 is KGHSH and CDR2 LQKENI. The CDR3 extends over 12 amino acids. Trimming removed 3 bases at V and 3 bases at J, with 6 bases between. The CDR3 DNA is TGTGCCAGCTCACCCTCGAGCTACGAGCAGTACTTC. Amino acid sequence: CASSPSSYEQYF.